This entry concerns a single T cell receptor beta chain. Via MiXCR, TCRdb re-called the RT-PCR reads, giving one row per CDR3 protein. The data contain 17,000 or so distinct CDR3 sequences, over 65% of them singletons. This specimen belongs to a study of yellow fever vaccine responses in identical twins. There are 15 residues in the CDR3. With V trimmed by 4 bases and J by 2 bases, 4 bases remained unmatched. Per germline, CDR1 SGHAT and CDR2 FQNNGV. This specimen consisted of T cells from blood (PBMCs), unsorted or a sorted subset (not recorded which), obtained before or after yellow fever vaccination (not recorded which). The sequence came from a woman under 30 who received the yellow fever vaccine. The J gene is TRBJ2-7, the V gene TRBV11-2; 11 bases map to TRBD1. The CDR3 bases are TGTGCCAGCAGCTACGGACAGGGGGCGGCCTACGAGCAGTACTTC. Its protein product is CASSYGQGAAYEQYF. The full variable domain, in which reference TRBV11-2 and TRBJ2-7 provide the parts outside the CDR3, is EAGVAQSPRYKIIEKRQSVAFWCNPISGHATLYWYQQILGQGPKLLIQFQNNGVVDDSQLPKDRFSAERLKGVDSTLKIQPAKLEDSAVYLCASSYGQGAAYEQYFGPGTRLTVT.